Listed here are 2 T cell receptor beta chains from one sample, sequenced in a study of response to subunit inactivated influenza vaccine. From the RT-PCR reads, TCRdb called clonotypes with MiXCR, one entry per CDR3 protein. The data contain approximately 160,000 distinct CDR3 sequences, 9.5% to 12% of them singletons. Sequencing was performed on CD8+ T cells sorted from PBMCs, taken less than 30 months after vaccination. The receptors come from a man between 50 and 69 years old who received an inactivated influenza vaccine.

J is TRBJ2-3 and V is TRBV11-1, with 11 bases lining up with TRBD1. The germline gives CDR1 SGHAT, CDR2 FQDESV (reference sequence). The CDR3 runs 18 residues. Trimming cost V 4 bases and J 4 bases; bases outside gene matches: 13. CDR3 coding DNA: TGTGCCAGCAGCTGGGGGACAGGGGGTTTCGAGAGTCCAGATACGCAGTATTTT. This codes for CASSWGTGGFESPDTQYF.

Here the CDR3 reads CATSGGPNEQFF. The CDR3 DNA follows: TGTGCCACCAGTGGAGGTCCCAATGAGCAGTTCTTC. The V gene is TRBV24-1, the J gene TRBJ2-1; D gene unclear. Germline CDR1 KGHDR, CDR2 SFDVKD. Trimming took off 5 bases at V and 6 bases at J, with 7 bases between the two ends. The CDR3 has 12 amino acids.